A selection of T cell receptor beta chains follows, all from one sample in a study of T cells in localized non-small cell lung cancer. Profiling relied on immunoSEQ multiplex PCR, and the TCRdb table lists in-frame clones only, not all of them. The sample lists about 45,000 clones, over 75% occurring once. The specimen comprised PBMCs, sampled before any cancer treatment. These receptors were taken from a woman aged 40 to 75 with stage II lung adenocarcinoma. The CDR3 runs from the conserved cysteine through the conserved F or W. D genes are given only for firm matches. Clone size, where shown, is once, few, many, or a class for clones that have expanded.

d_gene	v_gene	abundance	j_gene	CDR3aa	CDR3nt
.	TRBV7-9	.	TRBJ1-2	CASSDGGDYGYTF	TGTGCCAGCAGTGACGGGGGTGACTATGGCTACACCTTC
.	TRBV19	.	TRBJ2-3	CASSIRRGAGTVADTQYF	TGTGCCAGTAGTATAAGGCGTGGGGCAGGAACGGTAGCAGATACGCAGTATTTT
.	TRBV6-7	.	TRBJ1-2	CASSYAGPPGAKGPVGYTF	TGTGCCAGCAGTTACGCCGGCCCTCCTGGGGCGAAGGGACCCGTTGGCTACACCTTC
.	TRBV5-1	.	TRBJ2-7	CASSSSYEQYF	TGCGCCAGCAGCTCCTCCTACGAGCAGTACTTC
.	TRBV11-2	.	TRBJ2-3	CASSAGSDGTYTDTQYF	TGTGCCAGCAGCGCCGGGAGTGACGGGACTTACACAGATACGCAGTATTTT
.	TRBV6-5	.	TRBJ1-6	CASRGPLLNSPLHF	TGTGCCAGCAGAGGTCCATTGCTGAATTCACCCCTCCACTTT
.	TRBV2	.	TRBJ1-6	CASSVRGGNSPLHF	TGTGCCAGCAGTGTGAGGGGGGGTAATTCACCCCTCCACTTT
TRBD1	TRBV25-1	.	TRBJ1-3	CASSELGEGASGNTIYF	TGTGCCAGCAGTGAATTGGGGGAGGGGGCATCAGGAAACACCATATATTTT
TRBD1	TRBV28	.	TRBJ2-7	CASLRQGTYEQYF	TGTGCCAGCCTAAGACAGGGCACCTACGAGCAGTACTTC
TRBD2	TRBV9	.	TRBJ2-3	CASSVARLAGPTDTQYF	TGTGCCAGCAGCGTAGCCCGACTAGCGGGCCCCACAGATACGCAGTATTTT
.	TRBV4-2	.	TRBJ2-1	CASSSKVLSSYNEQFF	TGTGCCAGCAGCTCAAAGGTACTTAGCTCCTACAATGAGCAGTTCTTC
.	TRBV28	once	TRBJ1-5	CASSQDGHQPQHF	TGTGCCAGCTCCCAGGACGGGCATCAGCCCCAGCATTTT
.	TRBV9	.	TRBJ2-2	CASSGPHGTNTGELFF	TGTGCCAGCAGCGGGCCCCACGGGACGAACACCGGGGAGCTGTTTTTT
TRBD1	TRBV12-5	.	TRBJ2-5	CASGVGQGEETQYF	TGTGCTAGTGGTGTTGGACAGGGAGAAGAGACCCAGTACTTC
.	TRBV19	.	TRBJ2-2	CASSNTQVNTGELFF	TGTGCCAGTAGCAATACACAGGTGAACACCGGGGAGCTGTTTTTT
.	TRBV2	.	TRBJ1-3	CASSDVLGRSGNTIYF	TGTGCCAGCAGTGACGTTTTGGGGCGCTCTGGAAACACCATATATTTT
TRBD1	TRBV6-1	.	TRBJ1-5	CASSRQGVDQPQHF	TGTGCCAGCAGTAGACAGGGAGTGGATCAGCCCCAGCATTTT
.	TRBV5-5	.	TRBJ2-5	CASSLWGQQETQYF	TGTGCCAGCAGCTTGTGGGGGCAGCAAGAGACCCAGTACTTC
.	TRBV5-1	.	TRBJ2-5	CASSVDPRETQYF	TGCGCCAGCAGCGTGGACCCCAGGGAGACCCAGTACTTC
.	TRBV6-1	.	TRBJ2-1	CASTQVGRGNEQFF	TGTGCCAGCACCCAGGTGGGTAGAGGCAATGAGCAGTTCTTC
.	TRBV5-1	.	TRBJ2-3	CASSWQGPRSSTDTQYF	TGCGCCAGCAGCTGGCAGGGCCCTCGGTCTAGCACAGATACGCAGTATTTT
TRBD1	TRBV5-6	.	TRBJ1-3	CASSPDRGRYTIYF	TGTGCCAGCAGCCCTGACAGGGGGAGATACACCATATATTTT
.	TRBV29-1	.	TRBJ1-1	CSVPGPRLDAFF	TGCAGCGTACCGGGACCCCGCTTGGACGCTTTCTTT
.	TRBV6-6	.	TRBJ2-7	CASSYSRRGGWEQYF	TGTGCCAGCAGTTACTCCCGCAGGGGGGGGTGGGAGCAGTACTTC
.	TRBV7-6	once	TRBJ1-3	CASSLAQHSSGNTIYF	TGTGCCAGCAGCTTAGCCCAACACAGCTCTGGAAACACCATATATTTT
TRBD2	TRBV7-9	.	TRBJ2-1	CASSLMGLVDDEQFF	TGTGCCAGCAGCTTAATGGGACTAGTCGATGATGAGCAGTTCTTC
TRBD1	TRBV5-1	.	TRBJ1-5	CASSLSPQGAGSQPQHF	TGCGCCAGCAGCTTGTCTCCCCAGGGGGCGGGAAGTCAGCCCCAGCATTTT
.	TRBV20-1	few	TRBJ1-1	CSAGGNTEAFF	TGCAGTGCTGGAGGGAACACTGAAGCTTTCTTT
.	TRBV9	.	TRBJ1-2	CASSVAGQDYGYTF	TGTGCCAGCAGCGTAGCGGGGCAGGACTATGGCTACACCTTC